A single sample gave rise to the 5 T cell receptor beta chains below, sequenced in a study of cytomegalovirus exposure and HLA in healthy donors. PCR employed 60 Vbeta and 13 Jbeta primers. The protocol was immunoSEQ multiplex PCR, while the TCRdb copy is restricted to in-frame clones and leaves out a portion. The sample contains fewer than 110,000 clones, approximately 74% of which appear only once. The sequenced material came from PBMCs. The origin of the receptors is a woman between 35 and 50 years old in good health and CMV-seronegative.

The chain has TRBV7-9 and TRBJ1-1; unclear D gene. The CDR3 totals 13 residues. Germline assignment: CDR1 SEHNR and CDR2 FQNEAQ (reference sequence). The germline V and J ends were trimmed by 5 bases and 3 bases, with 10 bases remaining between them. The CDR3 nucleotides are TGTGCCAGCAGCCCGGGGTCTTACACTGAAGCTTTCTTT. Translating it yields CASSPGSYTEAFF.

The chain has TRBV9 and TRBJ2-5; 11 bases agree with TRBD2. Germline CDR1 is SGDLS and CDR2 is YYNGEE. The CDR3 has 17 residues. With V trimmed by 7 bases and J by 5 bases, 16 bases remained unmatched. CDR3 sequence reads: CASSRTVAGGLAETQYF. Written as DNA, the CDR3 is TGTGCCAGCTCCCGTACGGTAGCGGGAGGGCTAGCGGAGACCCAGTACTTC. Looking up the rest from reference TRBV9 and TRBJ2-5 gives the full variable domain: DSGVTQTPKHLITATGQRVTLRCSPRSGDLSVYWYQQSLDQGLQFLIQYYNGEERAKGNILERFSAQQFPDLHSELNLSSLELGDSALYFCASSRTVAGGLAETQYFGPGTRLLVL.

The V call is TRBV5-1, the J call TRBJ2-5, with TRBD1 matching over 9 bases. Per the germline V gene, CDR1 is SGHRS and CDR2 is YFSETQ. The V gene end was trimmed by 7 bases and the J gene end by 5 bases; junction bases not matched to a gene: 18. The length of the CDR3 is 17 residues. The CDR3 protein is CASQPSRTGEMRETQYF. DNA for the CDR3: TGCGCCAGCCAGCCGTCTCGGACAGGGGAGATGAGGGAGACCCAGTACTTC. The variable domain in full, with the rest retrieved from reference TRBV5-1 and TRBJ2-5, is KAGVTQTPRYLIKTRGQQVTLSCSPISGHRSVSWYQQTPGQGLQFLFEYFSETQRNKGNFPGRFSGRQFSNSRSEMNVSTLELGDSALYLCASQPSRTGEMRETQYFGPGTRLLVL.

The rearrangement links TRBV5-4 to TRBJ2-7, with D maybe TRBD1 (7 bases). CDR1 is SGHNT, CDR2 YYREEE, per germline (reference sequence). This CDR3 has 15 residues. The V gene lost 4 bases and the J gene lost 3 bases, with 17 bases spanning the gap. In nucleotides, the CDR3 is TGTGCCAGCAGCGCGGGACAGCCCGGGATCTACGAGCAGTACTTC. Protein: CASSAGQPGIYEQYF.

This sequence joins TRBV10-1 and TRBJ2-4, with 8 nucleotides matching TRBD1. The J segment lost 3 bases and the V segment lost 7 bases, leaving 5 bases of the junction unmatched. Germline V gene sequence: CDR1 WNHNN, CDR2 SYGVQD (reference sequence). This CDR3 spans 14 amino acids. CDR3 protein: CASTKTGVKNIQYF. The CDR3 DNA sequence: TGCGCCAGCACCAAGACAGGGGTCAAAAACATTCAGTACTTC.